The T cell receptor beta chain under discussion was sequenced for a study of vaccination and CD4 T cells after COVID-19. Study-level findings and limits: Median SARS-CoV-2-reactive clonotype numbers rose nonsignificantly, 21 to 38. Spike mono-reactivity held for 304 of 307 vaccine-specific clones in convalescent patients.

Sequenced with the Oncomine TCR Beta short-read assay was DNA taken from cultured CD4+ T cells. One entry per CDR3 protein results from TCRdb running MiXCR on the PCR reads. Here the sample spans about 13,000 distinct CDR3 sequences, approximately 57% being singletons. To note about this clonotype: Its antigen is still unknown.

This CDR3 spans 15 amino acids. Germline CDR1 reads DFQATT; CDR2 reads SNEGSKA (reference sequence). J gave up 2 bases and V 4 bases, and 11 bases lay outside the gene matches. Documented treatment: roughly 10-day PBMC culture with coronavirus spike peptide pools or control peptides (ViraFEST assay). Antigen-specific T cell expansion with peptide pools preceded TCR sequencing in the ViraFEST approach. Culture proceeded for approximately nine days, and CD4+ T cells were then isolated by negative selection. The sequenced material came from CD4+ T cells from blood, cultured in vitro. This chain uses TRBV20-1 with TRBJ2-7, with 7 bases aligning to TRBD2. The sequence derives from a human donor who had recovered from COVID-19. CDR3 nucleotides: TGCAGTGCTAATGCCGGGACTATAAATACCTACGAGCAGTACTTC. Its protein product is CSANAGTINTYEQYF.